Listed below are T cell receptor beta chains from one sample, sequenced in a study of shared clonotypes between healthy human individuals. Clones were read by immunoSEQ multiplex PCR, and TCRdb kept only the in-frame ones, dropping some. This sample has 520,000 or so clones, with about four fifths found just once. Material for sequencing was PBMCs. These receptors came from a woman in her 40s in good health. Some clones in this sample may be carry-over from other donors' samples. Each CDR3 is given with its conserved first and last residue. A D gene is named only where the DNA matches it firmly. For some rows the clone size is stated as once, few or many, or as a class when expanded; others skip it.

>TRBJ2-2|18|TRBD1|TRBV5-1|NA
CASSLDGADRANTGELFF
TGCGCCAGCAGCTTGGACGGAGCGGACAGGGCGAACACCGGGGAGCTGTTTTTT
>TRBJ2-7|15|NA|TRBV5-4|NA
CASSLEEGRSYEQYF
TGTGCCAGCAGCTTGGAGGAGGGCCGCTCCTACGAGCAGTACTTC
>TRBJ2-7|15|TRBD2|TRBV7-2|once
CASSPAAAGVYEQYF
TGTGCCAGCAGCCCCGCGGCTGCGGGAGTTTACGAGCAGTACTTC
>TRBJ2-4|13|TRBD2|TRBV30|NA
CAWTRGVGNIQYF
TGTGCCTGGACCCGGGGGGTAGGAAACATTCAGTACTTC
>TRBJ2-1|14|NA|TRBV9|NA
CATHPLDSYNEQFF
TGTGCCACACATCCCCTCGACAGTTACAATGAGCAGTTCTTC
>TRBJ1-1|13|NA|TRBV28|NA
CASSPMTVTEAFF
TGTGCCAGCAGTCCAATGACGGTCACTGAAGCTTTCTTT
>TRBJ2-5|16|TRBD1|TRBV11-2|NA
CASSSRQGRYQETQYF
TGTGCCAGCAGCTCCCGACAGGGAAGGTACCAAGAGACCCAGTACTTC
>TRBJ1-1|15|NA|TRBV5-1|NA
CASSLYGGPNTEAFF
TGCGCCAGCAGCTTGTACGGGGGGCCGAACACTGAAGCTTTCTTT
>TRBJ2-7|18|TRBD1|TRBV23-1|NA
CASSHPRDRGNTLYEQYF
TGCGCCAGCAGTCACCCCCGGGACAGGGGCAACACCCTCTACGAGCAGTACTTC
>TRBJ2-7|14|TRBD1|TRBV4-3|NA
CASSQDLQGYEQYF
TGCGCCAGCAGCCAAGATTTACAGGGGTATGAGCAGTACTTC
>TRBJ2-1|14|TRBD2|TRBV7-6|NA
CASSSRTSGNEQFF
TGTGCCAGCAGCTCAAGGACTAGCGGGAACGAGCAGTTCTTC
>TRBJ2-4|13|NA|TRBV5-1|NA
CASSWEGENIQYF
TGCGCCAGCAGCTGGGAGGGGGAAAACATTCAGTACTTC
>TRBJ2-3|17|TRBD1|TRBV29-1|NA
CSVFYRGYMLAGGTQYF
TGCAGCGTTTTTTACAGGGGGTACATGTTGGCAGGCGGTACGCAGTATTTT
>TRBJ1-1|14|NA|TRBV19|NA
CAIRPVHANTEAFF
TGTGCCATTAGACCCGTACACGCGAACACTGAAGCTTTCTTT
>TRBJ2-5|13|NA|TRBV5-1|NA
CASSRGGSETQYF
TGCGCCAGCAGCAGGGGGGGATCAGAGACCCAGTACTTC
>TRBJ2-1|11|NA|TRBV2|NA
CASSDRNEQFF
TGTGCCAGCAGCGACAGGAATGAGCAGTTCTTC
>TRBJ1-5|14|NA|TRBV28|NA
CASNGPSRDQPQHF
TGTGCCAGCAATGGACCGAGTAGAGATCAGCCCCAGCATTTT
>TRBJ2-7|14|NA|TRBV9|NA
CASSVGAQGYEQYF
TGTGCCAGCAGCGTAGGTGCTCAAGGCTACGAGCAGTACTTC
>TRBJ1-4|13|NA|TRBV19|NA
CASSRTTNEKLFF
TGTGCCAGTAGCAGAACTACGAATGAAAAACTGTTTTTT
>TRBJ1-4|17|NA|TRBV30|NA
CAWDGQFFRGTNEKLFF
TGTGCCTGGGATGGACAGTTCTTCCGAGGAACTAATGAAAAACTGTTTTTT
>TRBJ1-1|12|NA|TRBV6-5|NA
CASSYSRAEAFF
TGTGCCAGCAGTTACTCGAGGGCTGAAGCTTTCTTT
>TRBJ2-4|16|NA|TRBV28|NA
CASSPTPGSAKNIQYF
TGTGCCAGCAGTCCGACCCCAGGGTCAGCCAAAAACATTCAGTACTTC
>TRBJ2-1|15|NA|TRBV6-1|NA
CASSTTRGSYNEQFF
TGTGCCAGCAGTACCACTCGCGGCTCCTACAATGAGCAGTTCTTC
>TRBJ2-3|15|NA|TRBV28|NA
CASTTWGVSADTQYF
TGTGCCAGCACCACCTGGGGGGTTAGCGCAGATACGCAGTATTTT
>TRBJ2-1|14|TRBD2|TRBV6-5|NA
CASSPPAGGRGQFF
TGTGCCAGCAGTCCTCCGGCGGGGGGGCGGGGGCAGTTCTTC
>TRBJ2-7|13|NA|TRBV2|NA
CASSDESFYEQYF
TGTGCCAGCAGTGATGAAAGCTTCTACGAGCAGTACTTC
>TRBJ1-1|15|TRBD1|TRBV5-4|NA
CASSMDRVRDTEAFF
TGTGCCAGCAGCATGGACAGGGTCAGGGACACTGAAGCTTTCTTT
>TRBJ2-1|13|NA|TRBV6-1|NA
CASKGRDYNEQFF
TGTGCCAGCAAGGGCAGGGACTACAATGAGCAGTTCTTC
>TRBJ2-7|14|TRBD1|TRBV5-1|few
CASSKQGGTYEQYF
TGCGCCAGCAGCAAACAGGGGGGCACCTACGAGCAGTACTTC
>TRBJ2-7|18|NA|TRBV5-5|NA
CASSLDWVVEPHIYEQYF
TGTGCCAGCAGCTTGGATTGGGTAGTTGAACCCCACATCTACGAGCAGTACTTC
>TRBJ2-5|16|TRBD2|TRBV27|once
CASSSSRGGVQETQYF
TGTGCCAGCAGTTCATCCCGGGGGGGAGTCCAAGAGACCCAGTACTTC
>TRBJ1-1|13|NA|TRBV5-5|NA
CASSPPGRNEAFF
TGTGCCAGCAGCCCCCCGGGACGTAATGAAGCTTTCTTT
>TRBJ2-2|15|NA|TRBV5-4|NA
CASSLAGGLTGELFF
TGTGCCAGCAGCTTGGCCGGGGGCCTCACCGGGGAGCTGTTTTTT
>TRBJ2-5|16|NA|TRBV6-1|NA
CASSEAEDPTYETQYF
TGTGCCAGCAGTGAAGCAGAGGACCCAACGTACGAGACCCAGTACTTC
>TRBJ1-4|15|NA|TRBV7-7|few
CASSAQQGAGEKLFF
TGTGCCAGCAGCGCCCAGCAGGGCGCTGGCGAAAAACTGTTTTTT
>TRBJ1-2|14|TRBD1|TRBV5-1|many
CASSFRQGGYGYTF
TGCGCCAGCAGCTTTCGACAGGGCGGGTATGGCTACACCTTC
>TRBJ1-3|16|NA|TRBV5-1|NA
CASSRYDSPSGNTIYF
TGCGCCAGCAGCCGATACGACAGCCCCTCTGGAAACACCATATATTTT
>TRBJ1-2|11|TRBD1|TRBV30|NA
CAWGQGHGYTF
TGTGCCTGGGGACAGGGGCATGGCTACACCTTC
>TRBJ2-5|17|NA|TRBV4-1|NA
CASSQRGGGGSGETQYF
TGCGCCAGCAGCCAAAGAGGAGGGGGCGGGAGCGGCGAGACCCAGTACTTC
>TRBJ2-5|16|TRBD2|TRBV7-2|NA
CASSKGLAGAGETQYF
TGTGCCAGCAGCAAGGGACTAGCGGGAGCTGGAGAGACCCAGTACTTC
>TRBJ2-4|14|NA|TRBV11-2|NA
CASTEVRGKNIQYF
TGTGCCAGCACCGAGGTGCGTGGCAAAAACATTCAGTACTTC
>TRBJ1-2|14|NA|TRBV7-2|NA
CASSRNAGAGGYTF
TGTGCCAGCAGCCGGAACGCGGGGGCGGGCGGCTACACCTTC
>TRBJ2-7|15|NA|TRBV7-2|NA
CASSPGTASSYEQYF
TGTGCCAGCAGCCCCGGGACGGCGAGCTCCTACGAGCAGTACTTC
>TRBJ2-7|16|NA|TRBV21-1|NA
CASSKERSGQGAEQYF
TGTGCCAGCAGCAAAGAGAGGTCCGGACAGGGTGCCGAGCAGTACTTC
>TRBJ2-5|13|NA|TRBV19|once
CASGGRTLETQYF
TGTGCCAGTGGGGGGAGGACTTTGGAGACCCAGTACTTC